The 7 T cell receptor beta chains in this list originate from one sample, sequenced in a study of T cells in Graves' hyperthyroidism and ophthalmopathy. The investigators amplified TCR beta CDR3 regions from RNA transcripts. With the HTBI primer set, the TCR CDR3 went through a first round of RT-PCR. MiXCR was run by TCRdb on the multiplex PCR reads, yielding one entry per CDR3 protein. The sample contains some 530,000 distinct CDR3 sequences, roughly 22% of which appear only once. Material: blood. Receptor source: a woman aged 70-85 years with Graves' ophthalmopathy.

With regard to this clonotype: This sequence may be a read error, since a much larger clone differs from it by one base. The chain uses TRBV6-6 and TRBJ1-1; no reliable D call. The length of the CDR3 is 15 residues. In germline, CDR1 is MNHNY, CDR2 SVGAGI (reference sequence). CDR3 nucleotide sequence: TGTGCCAGCAGTTACGATCGGGGAGTGAACACTGGAGCTTTCTTT. As protein: CASSYDRGVNTGAFF.

This clonotype was seen many times. This chain uses TRBV12-3 or TRBV12-4 with TRBJ2-7; 12 nucleotides align to TRBD2. After removal of 5 bases from V and 2 bases from J, the junction contained 7 bases not matched to a gene. The CDR3 is 16 amino acids. CDR3 nucleotide sequence: TGTGCCAGCAGTCTCCGGACTAGCGGGAACCCCTACGAGCAGTACTTC. Its translation is CASSLRTSGNPYEQYF.

The rearrangement links TRBV5-1 to TRBJ2-2; the D gene is possibly TRBD2 (5 bases). V shed 6 bases and J shed 7 bases, with 10 bases lying between them. Germline V gene sequence: CDR1 SGHRS, CDR2 YFSETQ. The length of the CDR3 is 12 residues. The CDR3 spells CASKIRGGELFF. CDR3 DNA: TGCGCCAGCAAGATTCGGGGCGGGGAGCTGTTTTTT.

This chain uses TRBV28 with TRBJ2-1; 15 bases match TRBD2. Looked up from germline, CDR1 is MDHEN and CDR2 is SYDVKM. The length of the CDR3 is 16 residues. V shed 6 bases and J 8 bases; nucleotides not matched to a gene: 8. CDR3: CASSPRGLAGGDEQFF. CDR3 in DNA: TGTGCCAGCAGCCCACGCGGACTAGCGGGAGGGGATGAGCAGTTCTTC.

The chain combines TRBV19 with TRBJ1-5; tentative D call: TRBD1 (6 bases). There are 16 residues in the CDR3. Germline assignment: CDR1 LNHDA and CDR2 SQIVND (reference sequence). Deletions cut 2 bases from V and 1 base from J, with 12 bases between. The CDR3 DNA follows: TGTGCCAGTAGTATACGGACAGTTTTGAGCAATCAGCCCCAGCATTTT. This translates into CASSIRTVLSNQPQHF.

The chain has TRBV20-1 and TRBJ1-1, with TRBD1 identical over 8 bases. From germline, CDR1 is DFQATT and CDR2 SNEGSKA (reference sequence). V shed 1 base, J shed 11 bases, and the junction held 9 bases outside the gene matches. The CDR3 has 13 amino acids. CDR3 sequence reads: CSARGMTGALAFF. DNA for the CDR3: TGCAGTGCTAGAGGGATGACAGGGGCTTTGGCTTTCTTT.

This clonotype was found many times. The V gene is TRBV6-1, the J gene TRBJ1-2, with 10 bases aligning to TRBD1. The CDR3 has 14 amino acids. V lost 8 bases and J lost 8; bases outside the gene matches: 11. Germline CDR1 reads MNHNS; CDR2 reads SASEGT. CDR3 sequence reads: CASAFPGTGEGYTF. In DNA, the CDR3 is TGTGCCAGCGCGTTCCCCGGGACAGGGGAAGGCTACACCTTC.